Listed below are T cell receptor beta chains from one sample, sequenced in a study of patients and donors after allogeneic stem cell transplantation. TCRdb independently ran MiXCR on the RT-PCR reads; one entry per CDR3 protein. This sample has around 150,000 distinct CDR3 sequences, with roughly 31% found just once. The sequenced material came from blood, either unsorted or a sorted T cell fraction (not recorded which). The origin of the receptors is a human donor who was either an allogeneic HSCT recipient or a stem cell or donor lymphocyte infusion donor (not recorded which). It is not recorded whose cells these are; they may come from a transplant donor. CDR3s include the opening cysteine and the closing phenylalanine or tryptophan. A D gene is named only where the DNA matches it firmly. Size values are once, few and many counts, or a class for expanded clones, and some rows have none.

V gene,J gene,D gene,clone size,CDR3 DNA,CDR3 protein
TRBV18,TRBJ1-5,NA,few,TGTGCCAGCTCACCCTACATGGGGAATCAGCCCCAGCATTTT,CASSPYMGNQPQHF
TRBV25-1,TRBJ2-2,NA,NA,TGTGCCAGCAGTGAATGGAGAGCCGGGGAGCTGTTTTTT,CASSEWRAGELFF
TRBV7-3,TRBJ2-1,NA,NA,TGTGCCAGCAGTTCCGAACTGGGCTCCTACAATGAGCAGTTCTTC,CASSSELGSYNEQFF
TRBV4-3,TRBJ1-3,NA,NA,TGCGCCAGCAGCCAAGATCAAGGGTTTGGAAACACCATATATTTT,CASSQDQGFGNTIYF
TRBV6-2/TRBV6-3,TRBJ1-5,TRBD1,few,TGTGCCAGCAGTTCAGGGGGACAGCCCCAGCATTTT,CASSSGGQPQHF
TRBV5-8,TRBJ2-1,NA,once,TGTGCCAGCAGCTTGGAGGCTAGGGCGGGACGTGAGCAGTTCTTC,CASSLEARAGREQFF
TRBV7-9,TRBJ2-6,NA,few,TGTGCCAGCAGCTTAACCAGGGACATTTACTCTGGGGCCAACGTCCTGACTTTC,CASSLTRDIYSGANVLTF
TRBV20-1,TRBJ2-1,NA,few,TGCAGTGTTCCCTTTTTGGGGAATGAGCAGTTCTTC,CSVPFLGNEQFF
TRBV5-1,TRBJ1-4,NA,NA,TGCGCCAGCAGCTTGGGGGGCGGCCTTAATGAAAAACTGTTTTTT,CASSLGGGLNEKLFF
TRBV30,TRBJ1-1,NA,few,TGTGCCTGGAGTGGAGGGGCCCCCGGGACTGAAGCTTTCTTT,CAWSGGAPGTEAFF
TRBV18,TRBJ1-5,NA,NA,TGTGCCAGCTCACCACCGCCAGGGTATAGCAATCAGCCCCAGCATTTT,CASSPPPGYSNQPQHF
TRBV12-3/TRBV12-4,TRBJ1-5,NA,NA,TGTGCCAGCAGTTTGAGGGTTGGCAATCAGCCCCAGCATTTT,CASSLRVGNQPQHF
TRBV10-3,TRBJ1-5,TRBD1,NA,TGTGCCATCAGTGACCCAAGGACAGGGAGGAATCAGCCCCAGCATTTT,CAISDPRTGRNQPQHF
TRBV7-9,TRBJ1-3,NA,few,TGTGCCAGCAGCCCCAAGGCCAATTCTGGAAACACCATATATTTT,CASSPKANSGNTIYF
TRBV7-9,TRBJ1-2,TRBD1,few,TGTGCCAGCAGCTTAGACCAGGGGGCCTATGGCTACACCTTC,CASSLDQGAYGYTF
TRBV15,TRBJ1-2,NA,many,TGTGCCACCAGCGACTACAGAAACTATGGCTACACCTTC,CATSDYRNYGYTF
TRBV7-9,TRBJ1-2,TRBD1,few,TGTGCCAGCACCGGACAGGGTTGGGGTGGCTACACCTTC,CASTGQGWGGYTF
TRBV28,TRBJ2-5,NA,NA,TGTGCCAGCAGTTTATGGGGGGAAGGGGGTGAACAAGAGACCCAGTACTTC,CASSLWGEGGEQETQYF
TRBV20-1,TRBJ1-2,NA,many,TGCAGTGCTCCGCCGTCGACGGGAGGCTACACCTTC,CSAPPSTGGYTF
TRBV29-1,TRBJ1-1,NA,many,TGCAGCGTTGAAGCTCAAGGACAAGGGGATGAAGCTTTCTTT,CSVEAQGQGDEAFF
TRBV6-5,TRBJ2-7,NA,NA,TGTACCAGCAGTTACTCCGGGCCCTCCTACGAGCAGTACTTC,CTSSYSGPSYEQYF
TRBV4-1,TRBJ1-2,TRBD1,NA,TGCGCCAGCAGCCAAGTATTGAGACAGGGTCGTAACTATTGCTACACCTTC,CASSQVLRQGRNYCYTF
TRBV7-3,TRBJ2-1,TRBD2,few,TGTGCCAGCAGCCCCAGAGTGGGGACTAGCCGAAACAATGAGCAGTTCTTC,CASSPRVGTSRNNEQFF
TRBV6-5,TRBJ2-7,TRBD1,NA,TGTGCCAGCAGTTACGCCCCTACAGGGGGACACTACGAGCAGTACTTC,CASSYAPTGGHYEQYF
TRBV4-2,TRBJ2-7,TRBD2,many,TGTGCCAGCAGCCAAGATCAACGGGCGGGACTATCCTACGAGCAGTACTTC,CASSQDQRAGLSYEQYF
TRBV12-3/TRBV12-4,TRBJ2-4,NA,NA,TGTGCCAGCAGTCTTGCGTGGTGGCGACACACCAAAAACATTCAGTACTTC,CASSLAWWRHTKNIQYF
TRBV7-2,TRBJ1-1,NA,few,TGTGCCAGCAGCTTAGCGGGCAGGGGACGGACTGAAGCTTTCTTT,CASSLAGRGRTEAFF
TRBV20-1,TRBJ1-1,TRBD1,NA,TGCAGTGCTAGAGATCGAGGGGGCCGCAGGACTGAAGCTTTCTTT,CSARDRGGRRTEAFF
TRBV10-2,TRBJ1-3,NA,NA,TGCGCCAGCAGTGAGGTAGGACGTGGAAACATCATATATTTT,CASSEVGRGNIIYF
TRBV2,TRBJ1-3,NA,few,TGTGCCAGCAGTGAACAGAAAGCTCCTGGAAACACCATATATTTT,CASSEQKAPGNTIYF
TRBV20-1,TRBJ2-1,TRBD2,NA,TGCAGTGCTAGGACTAGCTTCAAAAGCTCCTACAATGAGCAGTTCTTC,CSARTSFKSSYNEQFF
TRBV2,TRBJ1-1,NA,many,TGTGCCAACCGTTTCAGCTCTGAAGCTTTCTTT,CANRFSSEAFF
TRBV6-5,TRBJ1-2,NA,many,TGTGCCAGCAGTTACGGTACAGGGTTTTCGGTCTATGGCTACACCTTC,CASSYGTGFSVYGYTF
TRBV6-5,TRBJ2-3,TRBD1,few,TGTGCCAGCAGTTACTCGACAGGGAAGGGGACAGATACGCAGTATTTT,CASSYSTGKGTDTQYF
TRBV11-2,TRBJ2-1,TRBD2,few,TGTGCCAGCAGCCCGGACGGGACTAGCTGGAGCTCCTACAATGAGCAGTTCTTC,CASSPDGTSWSSYNEQFF
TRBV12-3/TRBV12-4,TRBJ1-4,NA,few,TGTGCCAGCAGTTTGGGGGGGATGGGGGAAAAACTGTTTTTT,CASSLGGMGEKLFF
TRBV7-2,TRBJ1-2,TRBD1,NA,TGTGCCAGCAGCTTCCCGGGACAGTTCTATGGCTACACCTTC,CASSFPGQFYGYTF
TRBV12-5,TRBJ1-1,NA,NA,TGTGCTAGTGGACAGGGATCGGGGCCTGAAGCTTTCTTT,CASGQGSGPEAFF
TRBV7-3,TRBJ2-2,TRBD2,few,TGTGCCAGCAGCTTTAGCGGGACACAGAACACCGGGGAGCTGTTTTTT,CASSFSGTQNTGELFF
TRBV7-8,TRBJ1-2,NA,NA,TGTGCCAGCAGTCAGGGGCCGTATGGCTACACCTTC,CASSQGPYGYTF
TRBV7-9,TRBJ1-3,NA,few,TGTGCCAGCAGCGCCGGGGGTATCGGAAACACCATATATTTT,CASSAGGIGNTIYF
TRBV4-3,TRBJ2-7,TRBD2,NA,TGCGCCAGCAGCCAAGATCGGACTCTAGCGGGATCCTACGAGCAGTACTTC,CASSQDRTLAGSYEQYF
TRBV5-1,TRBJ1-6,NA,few,TGCGCCAGCAGCCTATCAGCGGGCAGGGATTCACCCCTCCACTTT,CASSLSAGRDSPLHF
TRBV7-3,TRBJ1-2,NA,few,TGTGCCAGCAGCTTTTACCGACGGGGCTACACCTTC,CASSFYRRGYTF
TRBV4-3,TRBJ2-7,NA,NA,TGCGCCAGCAGCTGGGGTGCTAGGGGGTCCTACGAGCAGTACTTC,CASSWGARGSYEQYF